These 17 T cell receptor beta chains were all obtained from the same sample, sequenced in a study of CD8+ T cells in alopecia areata. The treatment here: oral pan-JAK inhibitor, 5-10 mg twice daily. Isolated RNA was reverse transcribed into cDNA used as the sequencing template. TCRdb's copy holds only in-frame clones and misses some; the assay was immunoSEQ multiplex PCR. This table holds about 150,000 clones, less than 70% found once. The sequencing here drew on CD8+ T cells sorted from blood, taken at week 4, from a patient treated with tofacitinib. The receptors stem from a human donor with alopecia areata.

This clone was recorded once. The chain employs TRBV13 and TRBJ1-1; no reliable D call. Germline V gives CDR1 PRHDT, CDR2 FYEKMQ (reference sequence). V gave up 5 bases and J gave up 3 bases, with 7 bases separating them. CDR3 length equals 12 residues. The CDR3 reads CASSPEDTEAFF. As DNA, the CDR3 is TGTGCCAGCAGCCCCGAGGACACTGAAGCTTTCTTT.

The V call is TRBV27, the J call TRBJ2-3; D call uncertain. The V and J ends lost 8 bases and 4 bases respectively, with 4 bases between them. CDR3 length: 10 amino acids. CDR1 MNHEY and CDR2 SMNVEV come from the germline V gene (reference sequence). The CDR3 sequence is CASGADTQYF. CDR3 coding DNA: TGTGCCAGCGGGGCAGATACGCAGTATTTT.

The CDR3 region has the DNA TGTGCCAGCAGCGTAGAGACAGGGGCCACCGGGGAGCTGTTTTTT. Its translation: CASSVETGATGELFF. The J gene is TRBJ2-2, the V gene TRBV9; 8 nucleotides line up with TRBD1. CDR1 is SGDLS and CDR2 is YYNGEE in the germline V gene. J was trimmed by 4 bases and V by 0 bases; bases with no gene match: 2. CDR3 length: 15 amino acids.

The chain carries TRBV21-1 and TRBJ1-4; the DNA was not compared with TRBD1, the D call given in the table. TRBV21-1 is classified as a pseudogene. The CDR3 spans 14 residues. CDR3 DNA sequence: TGTGCCAGCAGCAAGACAGGGTATAATGAAAAACTGTTTTTT. Encoded protein: CASSKTGYNEKLFF.

This clone was seen a few times. V gene TRBV4-2 combines with J gene TRBJ1-1; TRBD1 aligns across 8 bases. V shed 0 bases and J 0 bases; nucleotides not matched to a gene: 9. The CDR3 is 18 residues long. CDR1 LGHNA and CDR2 YNFKEQ come from the germline V gene. In DNA form, the CDR3 reads TGTGCCAGCAGCCAAGACGCGACAGGGGTCTTGATGAACACTGAAGCTTTCTTT. It specifies CASSQDATGVLMNTEAFF.

This sequence joins TRBV27 and TRBJ2-7, with a tentative D call TRBD1 (6 bases). V gave up 5 bases and J gave up 4 bases, with 18 bases separating them. CDR1 is MNHEY, CDR2 SMNVEV, per germline (reference sequence). The CDR3 totals 15 residues. Here the CDR3 DNA reads TGTGCCAGCAGTGGTGGGGCAGGGGAGACGTACGAGCAGTACTTC. It encodes CASSGGAGETYEQYF.

The J gene is TRBJ1-2, the V gene TRBV30, with 7 bases aligning to TRBD1. The V and J ends lost 3 bases and 7 bases, in that order; junction bases with no gene match: 8. CDR3 size: 13 residues. The germline gives CDR1 GTSNPN, CDR2 SVGIG (reference sequence). This CDR3 reads CAWSADRDGGYTF. In DNA form, the CDR3 reads TGTGCCTGGAGCGCCGACAGGGATGGTGGCTACACCTTC.

CDR3: CASSLQGAGTEAFF. CDR3 nucleotides: TGTGCCAGCAGCCTACAGGGGGCGGGCACTGAAGCTTTCTTT. The chain recombines TRBV25-1 with TRBJ1-1; 9 bases line up with TRBD1. With 6 bases clipped from V and 4 bases from J, the junction kept 6 bases outside the gene matches. The CDR3 loop spans 14 amino acids. Germline V gene lookup returns CDR1 MGHDK and CDR2 SYGVNS.

The chain couples TRBV13 to TRBJ2-7, with D possibly matching TRBD2 (5 bases). The CDR3 length is 15 residues. Germline CDR1 PRHDT, CDR2 FYEKMQ (reference sequence). The V end lost 3 bases, the J end lost 2 bases, and 14 bases lay between the germline ends. The CDR3 DNA sequence: TGTGCCAGCAGCTTTGGGCCCCCCGGGACCTACGAGCAGTACTTC. This encodes CASSFGPPGTYEQYF.

The gene calls are TRBV29-1 and TRBJ1-2, with D possibly TRBD1 on 5 matching bases. The V and J ends lost 0 bases and 4 bases respectively, with 21 bases between them. Germline V gene lookup returns CDR1 SQVTM and CDR2 ANQGSEA. The CDR3 is 17 amino acids. CDR3 protein: CSVEDRLRGRGLYGYTF. The CDR3 DNA reads as TGCAGCGTTGAAGATCGTCTGAGGGGCCGCGGTCTCTATGGCTACACCTTC.

The CDR3 DNA reads TGCGCCAGCAGCCAATTCCGGGGGTACACTGAAGCTTTCTTT. The encoded protein is CASSQFRGYTEAFF. The rearrangement links TRBV4-1 to TRBJ1-1; D is possibly TRBD1 (5 bases). The germline V gene has CDR1 MGHRA and CDR2 YSYEKL. The CDR3 has 14 residues. Trimming cost V 2 bases and J 3 bases, with 10 bases left between them.

CDR3: CASSLVGTYKFEQYF. For the CDR3, the DNA is TGTGCCAGCAGTTTAGTTGGGACCTACAAATTCGAGCAGTACTTC. The chain links TRBV27 to TRBJ2-7; D is perhaps TRBD1 or TRBD2 (5 bases each). Germline-derived CDR1 and CDR2 are MNHEY and SMNVEV (reference sequence). V was trimmed by 2 bases and J by 6 bases, leaving 17 bases between them. The CDR3 extends over 15 amino acids.

The chain carries TRBV27 and TRBJ1-4; no firm D call. The CDR3 totals 13 residues. Germline V gene data show CDR1 as MNHEY and CDR2 as SMNVEV (reference sequence). V was pared by 8 bases and J by 2 bases, with 9 bases between. CDR3 sequence: CASPLRTNEKLFF. The CDR3 region has the DNA TGTGCCAGCCCTTTAAGGACTAATGAAAAACTGTTTTTT. Combining the CDR3 with reference TRBV27 and TRBJ1-4 gives the whole variable domain EAQVTQNPRYLITVTGKKLTVTCSQNMNHEYMSWYRQDPGLGLRQIYYSMNVEVTDKGDVPEGYKVSRKEKRNFPLILESPSPNQTSLYFCASPLRTNEKLFFGSGTQLSVL.

This rearrangement joins TRBV2 to TRBJ2-7, with TRBD1 identical over 8 bases. The CDR3 spans 12 residues. Trimming cost V 6 bases and J 5 bases; bases outside gene matches: 3. Germline loops: CDR1 SNHLY, CDR2 FYNNEI. CDR3 sequence: CASRWTGHEQYF. Written as DNA, the CDR3 is TGTGCCAGCAGATGGACAGGGCACGAGCAGTACTTC.

The chain couples TRBV30 to TRBJ1-1; possible D gene TRBD1, 5 bases. CDR1 and CDR2 (germline): GTSNPN, SVGIG (reference sequence). V was cut by 5 bases and J by 4 bases, with 11 bases left in between. This CDR3 is 12 amino acids long. CDR3 protein: CAWASGTTEAFF. The CDR3 DNA follows: TGTGCCTGGGCCTCAGGGACCACTGAAGCTTTCTTT. Complete variable domain (other parts from reference TRBV30 and TRBJ1-1): SQTIHQWPATLVQPVGSPLSLECTVEGTSNPNLYWYRQAAGRGLQLLFYSVGIGQISSEVPQNLSASRPQDRQFILSSKKLLLSDSGFYLCAWASGTTEAFFGQGTRLTVV.

This rearrangement joins TRBV7-8 to TRBJ2-6; TRBD2 is a possible D gene (6 bases). The germline V and J ends were trimmed by 3 bases and 4 bases, with 19 bases remaining between them. CDR1 and CDR2 from the germline V gene are SGHVS and FQNEAQ. The CDR3 runs 18 residues. For the CDR3, the DNA is TGTGCCAGCAGCTTCTTCCGGGACTTCCGTAGCGGGGCCAACGTCCTGACTTTC. It translates to CASSFFRDFRSGANVLTF.

There are a few counts of this clone. This chain connects TRBV13 to TRBJ2-7, with D possibly being TRBD2 (5 bases). The germline V gene has CDR1 PRHDT and CDR2 FYEKMQ (reference sequence). The V and J ends lost 7 bases and 5 bases respectively, with 12 bases between them. This CDR3 has 12 residues. This CDR3 reads CASTGLQNEQYF. The CDR3 DNA is TGTGCCAGCACCGGACTCCAAAACGAGCAGTACTTC.